Each of the 9 T cell receptor beta chains below was sequenced from the same sample in a study of cytomegalovirus exposure and HLA in healthy donors. PCR involved 60 Vbeta and 13 Jbeta primers. Profiled with immunoSEQ multiplex PCR; TCRdb holds only in-frame clones, not every one. The sample includes 200,000 or so clones, roughly 80% of them seen just once. Sequencing was done on a sample of PBMCs. Every receptor here comes from a woman in her thirties in good health and CMV-seropositive.

The rearrangement uses TRBV5-1 and TRBJ1-2; 9 positions match TRBD1. CDR3 length: 14 residues. With V trimmed by 5 bases and J by 8 bases, 10 bases remained unmatched. The germline CDR1 and CDR2 sequences are SGHRS and YFSETQ. CDR3 amino acids: CASRFDRGGDGYTF. CDR3 nucleotide sequence: TGCGCCAGCAGGTTCGACAGGGGGGGAGACGGCTACACCTTC.

The chain combines TRBV7-2 with TRBJ1-5; D is perhaps TRBD1 (5 bases). Per germline, CDR1 SGHTA and CDR2 FQGNSA. The CDR3 spans 16 residues. V was trimmed by 5 bases and J by 2 bases, leaving 16 bases between them. CDR3 in amino acids: CASSPSSGGGNQPQHF. The CDR3 DNA is TGTGCCAGCAGCCCCAGTTCCGGGGGTGGCAATCAGCCCCAGCATTTT.

J is TRBJ1-2 and V is TRBV29-1, with TRBD1 identical over 9 bases. Germline assignment: CDR1 SQVTM and CDR2 ANQGSEA. The V gene end was trimmed by 5 bases and the J gene end by 13 bases; junction bases not matched to a gene: 8. This CDR3 has 11 residues. Written as DNA, the CDR3 is TGCAGCGTTTGGGGGGACAGGGAACCCACCTTC. Its protein is CSVWGDREPTF.

Concerning this clone: A junction end diverges from the germline sequence, so it may reflect a read error. The gene calls are TRBV19 and TRBJ1-5; maybe TRBD1 (5 bases). Germline CDR1 LNHDA, CDR2 SQIVND (reference sequence). CDR3 size: 14 residues. CDR3: CASLKTDSNQPQHF. The CDR3 bases are TGTGCCAGTCTTAAGACAGATAGCAATCAGCCCCAGCACTTT. The full variable domain, completed using reference TRBV19 and TRBJ1-5, is DGGITQSPKYLFRKEGQNVTLSCEQNLNHDAMYWYRQDPGQGLRLIYYSQIVNDFQKGDIAEGYSVSREKKESFPLTVTSAQKNPTAFYLCASLKTDSNQPQHFGDGTRLSIL.

The V gene is TRBV2, the J gene TRBJ2-7; TRBD1 agrees at 9 bases. Trimming cost V 4 bases and J 4 bases; bases outside gene matches: 5. This CDR3 contains 14 residues. Germline V gene sequence: CDR1 SNHLY, CDR2 FYNNEI. CDR3 coding DNA: TGTGCCAGCAGTGGACAGGGGGGGAGGTACGAGCAGTACTTC. It translates to CASSGQGGRYEQYF.

The V and J genes are TRBV5-1 and TRBJ2-2; 7 positions match TRBD1. After removal of 2 bases from V and 3 bases from J, the junction contained 4 bases not matched to a gene. This CDR3 contains 15 residues. Germline lookup yields CDR1 SGHRS and CDR2 YFSETQ. This CDR3 reads CASSFATGYTGELFF. CDR3 DNA sequence: TGCGCCAGCAGCTTCGCGACAGGGTACACCGGGGAGCTGTTTTTT.

Only one count was recorded for this clone. CDR3 nucleotide sequence: TGTGCCAGCAGCTTGGCCGGCTGGCGGGAGTCCTTCGGCGGGGAGCTGTTTTTT. Translation gives CASSLAGWRESFGGELFF. The gene calls are TRBV5-6 and TRBJ2-2; TRBD2 matches 7 bases. This CDR3 region has 18 residues. CDR1 is SGHDT, CDR2 YYEEEE, per germline. Trimming at V came to 0 bases and at J to 7 bases, leaving 15 bases not matched to a gene.

The chain joins TRBV11-2 to TRBJ2-3; D perhaps matches TRBD2 (6 bases). The germline V gene encodes CDR1 SGHAT and CDR2 FQNNGV. This CDR3 is 16 amino acids long. Trimming removed 1 base at V and 0 bases at J, with 11 bases between. This CDR3 reads CASSLVGGTSTDTQYF. DNA for the CDR3: TGTGCCAGCAGCTTAGTCGGCGGGACTAGCACAGATACGCAGTATTTT. Together with reference TRBV11-2 and TRBJ2-3, the CDR3 gives the full variable domain: EAGVAQSPRYKIIEKRQSVAFWCNPISGHATLYWYQQILGQGPKLLIQFQNNGVVDDSQLPKDRFSAERLKGVDSTLKIQPAKLEDSAVYLCASSLVGGTSTDTQYFGPGTRLTVL.

The chain uses TRBV18 and TRBJ1-1; D is perhaps TRBD1 (6 bases). Germline V gene lookup returns CDR1 KGHSH and CDR2 LQKENI. This CDR3 has 15 residues. Trimming shortened V by 3 bases and J by 0 bases, and 11 bases separated the two germline ends. The CDR3 loop is CASSPRTDMNTEAFF. Written as DNA, the CDR3 is TGTGCCAGCTCACCCAGGACAGATATGAACACTGAAGCTTTCTTT. The variable domain in full, completed from reference TRBV18 and TRBJ1-1, reads NAGVMQNPRHLVRRRGQEARLRCSPMKGHSHVYWYRQLPEEGLKFMVYLQKENIIDESGMPKERFSAEFPKEGPSILRIQQVVRGDSAAYFCASSPRTDMNTEAFFGQGTRLTVV.